A single T cell receptor (beta chain) is shown here with its context. What it binds is unknown. This specimen comes from a study of blood T cells in healthy people across ages. Study-level findings and limits: TCR beta diversity per million T cells fell roughly linearly with age. The study lacked donor CMV status, which possibly confounded expanded clonotype changes.

Healthy Caucasian individuals from Russia aged about 6 to 95 were enrolled as donors. With a J-beta primer mix and a sample-barcoded 5' primer, a second PCR ran about 6 to 11 cycles. MiXCR, applied by TCRdb to the 5' RACE reads, yields one record per CDR3 protein. The sample records about 680,000 distinct CDR3 sequences, over 45% being singletons. Sequences were obtained from blood. This receptor was identified in a woman aged 55-70 years in good health.

For the CDR3, the DNA is TGTGCCACCAGTGATGTCGCACGCACAGATACGCAGTATTTT. Its translation: CATSDVARTDTQYF. The chain couples TRBV24-1 to TRBJ2-3; no clear D gene. With 3 bases removed from V and 1 base from J, the gap between germline ends came to 7 bases. The CDR3 length is 14 residues. Germline V lookup: CDR1 KGHDR, CDR2 SFDVKD.